The 25 T cell receptor beta chains given below trace back to one sample, sequenced in a study of T cell repertoires in cytomegalovirus infection. TCRdb reprocessed the reads via MiXCR and lists one record per CDR3 protein. The sample shows under 600,000 distinct CDR3 sequences, 16% of them seen only once. Sequenced sample: CD8+ T cells from PBMCs. The receptors here all came from a human donor in good health (CMV status not recorded). Some clones in this sample may be carry-over from other donors' samples.

The V gene is TRBV20-1, the J gene TRBJ2-2, with 10 bases lining up with TRBD1. The CDR3 has 14 residues. CDR1 DFQATT and CDR2 SNEGSKA come from the germline V gene (reference sequence). Trimming removed 0 bases from V and 8 bases from J; junction bases left unmatched: 3. The CDR3 spells CSARDRQGAGELFF. The CDR3 DNA is TGCAGTGCTAGAGACCGACAGGGGGCGGGGGAGCTGTTTTTT.

In its sample, this clonotype was seen many times. This chain joins TRBV7-9 and TRBJ1-5, with a weak D call TRBD1 (6 bases). The CDR3 totals 15 residues. Germline CDR1 and CDR2: SEHNR and FQNEAQ (reference sequence). Trimming cost V 5 bases and J 8 bases, with 19 bases left between them. For the CDR3, the DNA is TGTGCCAGCAGCCCGAAGGGGGATCCCAGGGAGCCCCAGCATTTT. It yields the protein CASSPKGDPREPQHF.

This clonotype was detected many times. The CDR3 loop reads CASSLGENEKLFF. DNA of the CDR3: TGTGCCAGCAGTTTAGGCGAAAATGAAAAACTGTTTTTT. The chain recombines TRBV27 with TRBJ1-4; no definite D call. The CDR3 contains 13 residues. The germline CDR1 and CDR2 sequences are MNHEY and SMNVEV (reference sequence). V shed 2 bases and J shed 5 bases, with 6 bases lying between them. Full variable domain (outside the CDR3, taken from reference TRBV27 and TRBJ1-4): EAQVTQNPRYLITVTGKKLTVTCSQNMNHEYMSWYRQDPGLGLRQIYYSMNVEVTDKGDVPEGYKVSRKEKRNFPLILESPSPNQTSLYFCASSLGENEKLFFGSGTQLSVL.

This clonotype was seen at least ten times. V usage is TRBV12-5 and J usage is TRBJ1-1, with D possibly TRBD1 on 5 matching bases. The germline V and J ends were trimmed by 3 bases and 4 bases, with 12 bases remaining between them. The germline gives CDR1 LGHNT, CDR2 FRNRAP. The CDR3 loop spans 14 amino acids. The chain's CDR3 is CASGFYGGGTEAFF. CDR3 DNA sequence: TGTGCTAGTGGTTTTTATGGGGGTGGCACTGAAGCTTTCTTT.

This clonotype has just a few counts. The genes are TRBV6-5 and TRBJ1-2; D call uncertain. Looked up from germline, CDR1 is MNHEY and CDR2 is SVGAGI. The germline V and J ends were trimmed by 0 bases and 8 bases, with 10 bases remaining between them. The CDR3 covers 13 residues. Here the CDR3 reads CASSYSQVGGYTF. Here the CDR3 DNA reads TGTGCCAGCAGTTACTCGCAGGTTGGGGGCTACACCTTC.

At least ten counts were recorded for this clonotype. This sequence joins TRBV5-5 and TRBJ1-5; D uncertain. This CDR3 has 16 amino acids. CDR1 is SGHKS and CDR2 is YYEKEE in the germline V gene (reference sequence). V was shortened by 0 bases and J by 0 bases, with 10 bases between the two germline ends. The CDR3 reads CASSLGGRISNQPQHF. In nucleotides, the CDR3 is TGTGCCAGCAGCTTGGGAGGGCGGATTAGCAATCAGCCCCAGCATTTT.

V is TRBV13 and J is TRBJ2-1, with 14 nucleotides matching TRBD2. The CDR3 runs to 13 residues. Germline CDR1 reads PRHDT; CDR2 reads FYEKMQ (reference sequence). V lost 4 bases and J lost 13; bases outside the gene matches: 3. The CDR3 DNA follows: TGTGCCAGCAGCTCCGGGACTAGCGGGAGTCAGTTCTTC. It encodes CASSSGTSGSQFF.

This clonotype was recorded many times. This rearrangement joins TRBV19 to TRBJ2-7; 7 nucleotides agree with TRBD2. V lost 4 bases and J lost 5; bases outside the gene matches: 2. There are 12 residues in the CDR3. Germline lookup yields CDR1 LNHDA and CDR2 SQIVND (reference sequence). This CDR3 is CASSNAGDEQYF. The CDR3 DNA follows: TGTGCCAGTAGTAATGCGGGGGACGAGCAGTACTTC.

This clonotype has a count of ten or more. The chain recombines TRBV18 with TRBJ1-1, with TRBD1 matching 11 bases. Germline V gene data show CDR1 as KGHSH and CDR2 as LQKENI. The junction had 14 bases not matched to a gene; V was cut back by 4 bases and J by 4 bases. This CDR3 comprises 18 residues. CDR3 sequence reads: CASSLLRTGGDRATEAFF. The DNA of the CDR3 is TGTGCCAGCTCACTACTCCGGACAGGGGGCGATCGTGCCACTGAAGCTTTCTTT.

The rearrangement uses TRBV4-2 and TRBJ1-4; D might be TRBD1 (6 bases). With 1 base removed from V and 0 bases from J, the gap between germline ends came to 9 bases. The CDR3 contains 16 residues. Looked up from germline, CDR1 is LGHNA and CDR2 is YNFKEQ. The DNA of the CDR3 is TGTGCCAGCAGCCAAGGGACAGTTGCAACTAATGAAAAACTGTTTTTT. This translates into CASSQGTVATNEKLFF.

The chain is built from TRBV6-1 and TRBJ1-2, with D maybe TRBD1 (6 bases). The CDR3 spans 13 residues. V was trimmed by 7 bases and J by 2 bases, leaving 11 bases between them. Germline V gene sequence: CDR1 MNHNS, CDR2 SASEGT. CDR3 in DNA: TGTGCCAGCATGCAAGGACAGAACTATGGCTACACCTTC. This codes for CASMQGQNYGYTF.

This clonotype was counted a few times. This chain uses TRBV28 with TRBJ2-3; 9 bases are a match to TRBD1. V gave up 6 bases and J gave up 6 bases; unmatched junction bases: 10. Germline loops: CDR1 MDHEN, CDR2 SYDVKM. The CDR3 has 15 residues. The DNA of the CDR3 is TGTGCCAGCAGCCCGGGGACAGGGTGGTTGGATACGCAGTATTTT. It translates to CASSPGTGWLDTQYF.

The chain employs TRBV4-1 and TRBJ2-2, with TRBD1 matching 8 bases. J was trimmed by 6 bases and V by 1 base; bases with no gene match: 4. This CDR3 has 15 residues. Germline V CDR1 and CDR2: MGHRA, YSYEKL. The CDR3 region is CASSQADRAAGELFF. CDR3 bases: TGCGCCAGCAGCCAAGCGGACAGGGCGGCCGGGGAGCTGTTTTTT.

In regard to this clonotype: No conserved phenylalanine or tryptophan ends this CDR3, so it is likely a read error. This chain joins TRBV5-1 and TRBJ2-1; 14 positions agree with TRBD2. With 2 bases clipped from V and 2 bases from J, the junction kept 3 bases outside the gene matches. Germline CDR1 and CDR2: SGHRS and YFSETQ. This CDR3 region has 17 residues. CDR3 bases: TGCGCCAGCAGCTTTGGACTAGCGGGAGGTCCCTACAATGAGCAGTTCTTA. Its translation: CASSFGLAGGPYNEQFL.

A note on this clonotype: Given the absence of the conserved phenylalanine or tryptophan at the CDR3 end, a read error is likely. The chain combines TRBV29-1 with TRBJ2-1; 8 bases align to TRBD2. Germline assignment: CDR1 SQVTM and CDR2 ANQGSEA. The CDR3 loop spans 17 amino acids. The junction had 12 bases not matched to a gene; V was cut back by 1 base and J by 4 bases. CDR3 in amino acids: CSVEGVALAGTYNEQFL. In DNA form, the CDR3 reads TGCAGCGTTGAAGGGGTCGCTTTAGCGGGAACGTACAATGAGCAGTTCTTA.

This clonotype was seen only a few times. The V call is TRBV13, the J call TRBJ1-1; D unclear. V was trimmed by 4 bases and J by 3 bases, leaving 9 bases between them. The CDR3 covers 13 residues. The germline V gene has CDR1 PRHDT and CDR2 FYEKMQ (reference sequence). CDR3 coding DNA: TGTGCCAGCAGCTGGGAGATGGACACTGAAGCTTTCTTT. This translates into CASSWEMDTEAFF.

This clonotype showed up many times. The chain recombines TRBV2 with TRBJ2-4, with 12 positions matching TRBD2. Germline V gives CDR1 SNHLY, CDR2 FYNNEI. V shed 10 bases and J 2 bases; nucleotides not matched to a gene: 9. The CDR3 loop spans 16 amino acids. CDR3 in amino acids: CANNNGLAGTKNIQYF. Here the CDR3 DNA reads TGTGCCAACAATAACGGACTAGCGGGAACCAAAAACATTCAGTACTTC.

The chain uses TRBV6-6 and TRBJ1-4; D is unresolved. This CDR3 contains 15 residues. The germline CDR1 and CDR2 sequences are MNHNY and SVGAGI (reference sequence). Trimming cost V 2 bases and J 14 bases, with 21 bases left between them. The CDR3 region has the DNA TGTGCCAGCAGTTACCCCCCGTGTCCGAAGTCGAATCTGTTTTTT. Translated, it gives CASSYPPCPKSNLFF.

The V gene is TRBV6-1, the J gene TRBJ2-3, with D tentatively TRBD2 (6 bases). The CDR3 sequence is 14 residues long. CDR1 MNHNS and CDR2 SASEGT come from the germline V gene. V was trimmed by 5 bases and J by 6 bases, leaving 15 bases between them. The CDR3 spells CASSFRRAGDTQYF. The CDR3 DNA reads TGTGCCAGCAGTTTCCGGAGGGCCGGGGATACGCAGTATTTT.

The sample holds a few counts of this clonotype. The chain uses TRBV19 and TRBJ1-1; D is ambiguous. This CDR3 comprises 16 residues. Germline-derived CDR1 and CDR2 are LNHDA and SQIVND (reference sequence). The V and J ends lost 7 bases and 4 bases respectively, with 22 bases between them. The CDR3 bases are TGTGCCAGTACCCCAGTAGTTGGTGCAGTAAGCACTGAAGCTTTCTTT. As protein: CASTPVVGAVSTEAFF. Combining the CDR3 with reference TRBV19 and TRBJ1-1 gives the whole variable domain DGGITQSPKYLFRKEGQNVTLSCEQNLNHDAMYWYRQDPGQGLRLIYYSQIVNDFQKGDIAEGYSVSREKKESFPLTVTSAQKNPTAFYLCASTPVVGAVSTEAFFGQGTRLTVV.

This clonotype was observed a handful of times. The chain carries TRBV19 and TRBJ1-1, with TRBD1 matching 9 bases. The CDR3 spans 16 residues. V gave up 5 bases and J gave up 2 bases; unmatched junction bases: 9. The germline V gene has CDR1 LNHDA and CDR2 SQIVND (reference sequence). In DNA form, the CDR3 reads TGTGCCAGTAGTCCGGGGACAGGGATAATCAACACTGAAGCTTTCTTT. Its translation is CASSPGTGIINTEAFF.

This clonotype was counted a few times. The V gene is TRBV6-1, the J gene TRBJ2-7; D is ambiguous. Per the germline V gene, CDR1 is MNHNS and CDR2 is SASEGT. Trimming stripped 1 base from V and 2 bases from J, with 9 bases between. The CDR3 runs 14 residues. The CDR3 loop is CASSEVYRAYEQYF. The CDR3 DNA reads as TGTGCCAGCAGTGAAGTGTATAGGGCCTACGAGCAGTACTTC.

The chain couples TRBV29-1 to TRBJ2-3, with 13 bases matching TRBD2. CDR1 is SQVTM and CDR2 is ANQGSEA in the germline V gene. The CDR3 length is 15 residues. V shed 6 bases, J shed 1 base, and the junction held 4 bases outside the gene matches. CDR3 loop: CSVVGLAGGTDTQYF. In DNA form, the CDR3 reads TGCAGCGTCGTAGGACTAGCGGGAGGCACAGATACGCAGTATTTT.

This clonotype has a count of ten or more. The V and J genes are TRBV6-6 and TRBJ2-6; D ambiguous. Germline V gene sequence: CDR1 MNHNY, CDR2 SVGAGI (reference sequence). The CDR3 covers 16 residues. Trimming took 2 bases from V and 1 from J, leaving 9 bases between them. The CDR3 region has the DNA TGTGCCAGCAGTTACGGGCAGCCGTCTGGGGCCAACGTCCTGACTTTC. Translation: CASSYGQPSGANVLTF.

This clonotype has a handful of counts. In nucleotides, the CDR3 is TGTGCCAGCAGTTACCGGGGGGCTTACAATGAGCAGTTCTTC. Protein: CASSYRGAYNEQFF. V and J are TRBV6-5 and TRBJ2-1; weak D call: TRBD2 (7 bases). CDR3 length equals 14 residues. The V gene's germline CDR1 is MNHEY and CDR2 SVGAGI. Trimming removed 2 bases from V and 4 bases from J, with 9 bases in between.